The 10 T cell receptor beta chains presented below share a single source sample, sequenced in a study of response to subunit inactivated influenza vaccine. TCRdb re-called the RT-PCR reads with MiXCR, one entry per CDR3 protein. This sample yields 500,000 to 600,000 distinct CDR3 sequences, of which about 15% are seen a single time; over 2.5% belongs to the top ten. The material sequenced was CD4+ T cells sorted from PBMCs, taken roughly 24 months after vaccination. Receptor source: a man between 50 and 70 years old who received an inactivated influenza vaccine.

This sequence joins TRBV12-3 or TRBV12-4 and TRBJ1-2; D ambiguous. There are 13 residues in the CDR3. Trimming left V 3 bases short and J 8 bases short, with 13 bases between. The CDR3 DNA reads TGTGCCAGCAGTTTTGCAGGAGTCATCGGCTACACCTTC. Amino acids: CASSFAGVIGYTF.

The sample holds a few counts of this clonotype. The rearrangement links TRBV4-2 to TRBJ2-1; 9 bases align to TRBD2. Losses at the gene ends were 3 bases for V and 7 bases for J; bases not matched to a gene: 7. The germline V gene has CDR1 LGHNA and CDR2 YNFKEQ. The CDR3 contains 15 residues. For the CDR3, the DNA is TGTGCCAGCAGCCATCTTAGCGGGAGTAGGAATGAGCAGTTCTTC. This translates into CASSHLSGSRNEQFF.

This rearrangement joins TRBV27 to TRBJ1-5, with D perhaps matching TRBD1 (6 bases). CDR1 and CDR2 (germline): MNHEY, SMNVEV (reference sequence). The CDR3 extends over 15 amino acids. V shed 3 bases and J shed 9 bases, with 18 bases lying between them. CDR3 coding DNA: TGTGCCAGCAGTTTCCGCGCACAGGGAGATCTGCCCCAGCATTTT. Its translation: CASSFRAQGDLPQHF.

This clonotype was detected a few times. V usage is TRBV4-3 and J usage is TRBJ2-1, with D unresolved. Germline assignment: CDR1 LGHNA and CDR2 YSLEER. Trimming left V 0 bases short and J 3 bases short, with 15 bases between. The CDR3 totals 17 residues. For the CDR3, the DNA is TGCGCCAGCAGCCAAGATGATACCGTGGTCTTCTACAATGAGCAGTTCTTC. Protein product: CASSQDDTVVFYNEQFF.

The chain couples TRBV5-1 to TRBJ2-1, with a possible D match to TRBD1 (6 bases). V lost 7 bases and J lost 4, with 18 bases in between. The germline V gene encodes CDR1 SGHRS and CDR2 YFSETQ. This CDR3 has 15 residues. CDR3 nucleotides: TGCGCCAGCTGTCGTCTAGAGGGGGTATACAATGAGCAGTTCTTC. It is translated as CASCRLEGVYNEQFF.

The J gene is TRBJ1-5, the V gene TRBV25-1; D may be TRBD1 (6 bases). The CDR3 contains 14 residues. Trimming removed 8 bases at V and 1 base at J, with 12 bases between. Germline CDR1 is MGHDK and CDR2 is SYGVNS. CDR3 sequence (DNA): TGTGCCAGCGGCGGGGGGGCGAGCAATCAGCCCCAGCATTTT. Translated: CASGGGASNQPQHF. Supplemented by reference TRBV25-1 and TRBJ1-5, the full variable domain reads EADIYQTPRYLVIGTGKKITLECSQTMGHDKMYWYQQDPGMELHLIHYSYGVNSTEKGDLSSESTVSRIRTEHFPLTLESARPSHTSQYLCASGGGASNQPQHFGDGTRLSIL.

The chain employs TRBV4-3 and TRBJ2-4, with 9 bases matching TRBD2. CDR3 length equals 12 residues. Germline values: CDR1 LGHNA, CDR2 YSLEER. Trimming took 8 bases from V and 7 from J; bases not matched to a gene: 3. The CDR3 DNA sequence: TGCGCCAGCCGGCGGGGGGGGAACATTCAGTACTTC. This encodes CASRRGGNIQYF.

The rearrangement uses TRBV20-1 and TRBJ2-5; 7 bases agree with TRBD2. The CDR3 spans 13 residues. The germline CDR1 and CDR2 sequences are DFQATT and SNEGSKA (reference sequence). The junction had 0 bases not matched to a gene; V was cut back by 0 bases and J by 2 bases. The CDR3 nucleotides are TGCAGTGCTAGAGAGGGACTACAAGAGACCCAGTACTTC. It specifies CSAREGLQETQYF.

This clonotype was seen repeatedly, ten times or more. The chain links TRBV24-1 to TRBJ2-5; D call uncertain. There are 15 residues in the CDR3. The germline V gene encodes CDR1 KGHDR and CDR2 SFDVKD. With 4 bases removed from V and 5 bases from J, the gap between germline ends came to 16 bases. The CDR3, as DNA: TGTGCCACCAGTGAGCGAGGACGGACGGTGGAGACCCAGTACTTC. It encodes CATSERGRTVETQYF.

This clonotype occurred many times. In DNA, the CDR3 is TGCGCCAGCAGCCAAGGTGTAAAGGGAGATACGCAGTATTTT. The encoded protein is CASSQGVKGDTQYF. The genes are TRBV4-3 and TRBJ2-3; D gene unclear. The germline gives CDR1 LGHNA, CDR2 YSLEER. This CDR3 comprises 14 residues. The V and J ends lost 1 base and 5 bases respectively, with 10 bases between them.